A selection of T cell receptor beta chains follows, all from one sample in a study of cytomegalovirus exposure and HLA in healthy donors. Assay used: immunoSEQ multiplex PCR; TCRdb lists only in-frame clones, some missing. This sample carries 150,000 to 170,000 clones, approximately 80% of them seen once, and the ten largest clones take about 5.6%. The sequenced material came from PBMCs. Receptors originate from a middle-aged woman in good health and CMV-seropositive. Both conserved end residues are part of each CDR3. A D gene is named only where the DNA matches it firmly. Only some rows state a clone size, as once, few, many or a class for expanded clones.

d_gene	abundance	v_gene	j_gene	CDR3nt	CDR3aa
-	-	TRBV10-3	TRBJ2-7	TGTGCCATCAGCCCTCTAGCGGACAGCTCCTACGAGCAGTACTTC	CAISPLADSSYEQYF
TRBD2	-	TRBV30	TRBJ2-3	TGTGGCTATAAAAAGGCAGCGGGAGTATTAAATACGCAGTATTTT	CGYKKAAGVLNTQYF
-	-	TRBV7-2	TRBJ2-7	TGTGCCAGCAGAAAACGGACGACAGGAACCTACGAGCAGTACTTC	CASRKRTTGTYEQYF
-	few	TRBV5-4	TRBJ1-4	TGTGCCAGCAGCCCAGGGACACGGAATGAAAAACTGTTTTTT	CASSPGTRNEKLFF
TRBD1	-	TRBV5-1	TRBJ1-1	TGCGCCAGCAGCTCAGGACAGGGCGGTGTAATGGACACTGAAGCTTTCTTT	CASSSGQGGVMDTEAFF
TRBD2	few	TRBV7-3	TRBJ2-1	TGTGCCAGCAGCCGCGAGGGAGCGGGAGCTGCTGAGCAGTTCTTC	CASSREGAGAAEQFF
TRBD1	-	TRBV6-1	TRBJ1-1	TGTGCCAGCAGTGAAGGGGGGGGGACAGGGGACACTGAAGCTTTCTTT	CASSEGGGTGDTEAFF
-	-	TRBV28	TRBJ1-1	TGTGCCAGCAGTTCCCTCAAGGGGAGGCACACTGAAGCTTTCTTT	CASSSLKGRHTEAFF
-	-	TRBV6-6	TRBJ2-7	TGTGCCAGCAGGGCAGGGGCCGCCGGGGACTACGAGCAGTACTTC	CASRAGAAGDYEQYF
-	-	TRBV10-1	TRBJ2-3	TGCGCCAGCACTGCGGTAATCGGCACAGATACGCAGTATTTT	CASTAVIGTDTQYF
TRBD1	-	TRBV2	TRBJ1-2	TGTGCCAGCAGGTCGGTGGGGGACAGGGCTATCTATGGCTACACCTTC	CASRSVGDRAIYGYTF
TRBD2	-	TRBV15	TRBJ2-3	TGTGCCACCAGCAGAGCGGGAGGGATAACAGATACGCAGTATTTT	CATSRAGGITDTQYF
-	-	TRBV6-5	TRBJ2-5	TGTGCCAGCAGTTACTCCGCAGGGCAAGAGACCCAGTACTTC	CASSYSAGQETQYF
TRBD2	-	TRBV2	TRBJ2-1	TGTGCCAGCAGCCTCGGACTAGCGGGAGATATTGGGCAGTTCTTC	CASSLGLAGDIGQFF
TRBD1	once	TRBV7-9	TRBJ2-7	TGTGCCAGCAGCCCCCCCGAGGGACAGGGGGCCTACGAGCAGTACTTC	CASSPPEGQGAYEQYF
TRBD1	-	TRBV30	TRBJ1-5	TGTGCCTGGAGCTTCCATGGGGCAGGGGGCGGCAATCAGCCCCAGCATTTT	CAWSFHGAGGGNQPQHF
-	-	TRBV19	TRBJ1-1	TGTGCCAGCCAGTACTCGGGGTCGACTGAAGCTTTCTTT	CASQYSGSTEAFF
TRBD1	-	TRBV28	TRBJ1-4	TGTGCCAGCAGGGGGGGCGGGACAGGGCGTGAAAAACTGTTTTTT	CASRGGGTGREKLFF
TRBD2	-	TRBV9	TRBJ2-3	TGTGCCAGCAGCGTAAAAACTAGCGGGAGAACAGATACGCAGTATTTT	CASSVKTSGRTDTQYF
-	-	TRBV9	TRBJ1-5	TGTGCCAGAGAGGAGTATAGCAATCAGCCCCAGCATTTT	CAREEYSNQPQHF
TRBD2	few	TRBV28	TRBJ2-1	TGTGCCAGCAGTTTCATCCTGGGACTAAGGGATCACAATGAGCAGTTCTTC	CASSFILGLRDHNEQFF
-	once	TRBV28	TRBJ1-2	TGTGCCAGCAGTTTAATATCTAACTATGGCTACACCTTC	CASSLISNYGYTF
TRBD2	-	TRBV7-3	TRBJ2-7	TGTGCCAGCAGCTTCTCAGCGGGGATCTCCTACGAGCAGTACTTC	CASSFSAGISYEQYF
-	-	TRBV5-1	TRBJ2-5	TGCGCCAGCAGCTGGCGAGGCGGGTTCCAAGAGACCCAGTACTTC	CASSWRGGFQETQYF
-	few	TRBV9	TRBJ2-1	TGTGCCAGCAGCGTTTCCCTTCGGGATTTTTCCCATGAGCAGTTCTTC	CASSVSLRDFSHEQFF
TRBD2	-	TRBV5-1	TRBJ2-5	TGCGCCAGCAGCTTGGGGAGGGGAGGGTTATCAATTATGGAGACCCAGTACTTC	CASSLGRGGLSIMETQYF
TRBD1	-	TRBV28	TRBJ2-1	TGTGCCAGCAGTTTAGCAGGGGGAGCTTACAATGAGCAGTTCTTC	CASSLAGGAYNEQFF
TRBD2	-	TRBV27	TRBJ2-4	TGTGCCAGCAGTGTAGGACTAGCGGGAGGGCCGGAAAACATTCAGTACTTC	CASSVGLAGGPENIQYF
-	-	TRBV6-1	TRBJ1-5	TGTGCCAGCAGTGTGCTTGAGGGGCCCCAGCATTTT	CASSVLEGPQHF
-	-	TRBV19	TRBJ2-1	TGTGCCAGTAGTACGGACTTCGGTGGCAATGAGCAGTTCTTC	CASSTDFGGNEQFF
-	-	TRBV18	TRBJ1-1	TGTGCCAGCTCACAGTTCAAGCAGGGGAACACTGAAGCTTTCTTT	CASSQFKQGNTEAFF
TRBD2	-	TRBV5-1	TRBJ2-1	TGCGCCAGCAGGATAAGAACGGGACTAGCGGACAATGAGCAGTTCTTC	CASRIRTGLADNEQFF
TRBD2	-	TRBV9	TRBJ2-1	TGTGCCAGCAGCGTAGAATACCCGAGCGGGAGTAGGATAGATGAGCAGTTCTTC	CASSVEYPSGSRIDEQFF
-	-	TRBV7-9	TRBJ2-7	TGTGCCAGCAGCTTAGGCAGCTACGAGCAGTACTTC	CASSLGSYEQYF
-	-	TRBV11-3	TRBJ2-2	TGTGCCAGCAGCTTAATGGAGGCCGGGGAGCTGTTTTTT	CASSLMEAGELFF
-	-	TRBV5-6	TRBJ1-1	TGTGCCAGCAGCTTCCTAGAGACAGATAGGTTAGCTTTCTTT	CASSFLETDRLAFF
-	-	TRBV28	TRBJ1-3	TGTGCCAGCAGTTTCACAGCGGGATTGTCTGGAAACACCATATATTTT	CASSFTAGLSGNTIYF
TRBD2	once	TRBV11-2	TRBJ2-3	TGTGCCAGCAGCCACCCCTCGGGCGGGAGGGGCACAGATACGCAGTATTTT	CASSHPSGGRGTDTQYF
TRBD1	-	TRBV6-1	TRBJ1-5	TGTGCCAGCAGTGAAGGGAAGTTGTGGGGCAGGGGACAGCAGCCCCAGCATTTT	CASSEGKLWGRGQQPQHF
-	once	TRBV28	TRBJ2-7	TGTGCCCCCAGACGGGGGATGAAGTACTTC	CAPRRGMKYF
-	-	TRBV5-1	TRBJ2-2	TGCGCCAGCAGCTTGGACCCGGTCGGGGAGCTGTTTTTT	CASSLDPVGELFF